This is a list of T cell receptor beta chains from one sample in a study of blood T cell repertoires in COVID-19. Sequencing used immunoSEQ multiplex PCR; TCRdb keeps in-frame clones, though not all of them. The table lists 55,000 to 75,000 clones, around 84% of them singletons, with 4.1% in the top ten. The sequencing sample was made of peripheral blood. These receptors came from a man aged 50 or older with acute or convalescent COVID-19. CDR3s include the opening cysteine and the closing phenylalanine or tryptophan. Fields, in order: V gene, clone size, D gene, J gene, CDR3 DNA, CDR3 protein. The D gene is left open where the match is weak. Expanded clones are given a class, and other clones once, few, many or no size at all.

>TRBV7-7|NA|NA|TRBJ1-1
TGTGCTAGCAGCTTAGTGCGGAACACTGAAGCTTTCTTT
CASSLVRNTEAFF
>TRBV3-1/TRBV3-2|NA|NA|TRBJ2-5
TGTGCCAGCAGCCAAGCTGGCCGGGGGTACCAAGAGACCCAGTACTTC
CASSQAGRGYQETQYF
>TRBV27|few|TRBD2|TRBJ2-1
TGTGCCAGCAGCAGAAAGTGGACTAGCGGAAGTGGTCCCTACAATGAGCAGTTCTTC
CASSRKWTSGSGPYNEQFF
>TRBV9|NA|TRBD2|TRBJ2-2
TGTGCCAGCAGCGAACTAGCGGGGGGGCCATCGCGCACCGGGGAGCTGTTTTTT
CASSELAGGPSRTGELFF
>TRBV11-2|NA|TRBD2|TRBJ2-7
TGTGCCAGCAGCAGCGGGAGGCTCTACGAGCAGTACTTC
CASSSGRLYEQYF
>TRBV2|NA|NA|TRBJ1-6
TGTGCCAGCAAGAGGAAGCGGGGGAATTCACCCCTCCACTTT
CASKRKRGNSPLHF
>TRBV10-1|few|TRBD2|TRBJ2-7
TGCGCCAGCAGTGCGGGAGGGTTCGGCGAGCAGTACTTC
CASSAGGFGEQYF
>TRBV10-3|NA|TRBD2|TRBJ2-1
TGTGCCATCAGTGGGACTAGCGGGAGCTACAATGAGCAGTTCTTC
CAISGTSGSYNEQFF
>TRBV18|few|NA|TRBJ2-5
TGTGCCAGCTCACGTAACGTGTACCCCGGAGGGGATGAGACCCAGTACTTC
CASSRNVYPGGDETQYF
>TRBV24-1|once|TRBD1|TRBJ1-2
TGTGCCACCAGTGATTTCGGACAGGCTCGGGGCTACACCTTC
CATSDFGQARGYTF
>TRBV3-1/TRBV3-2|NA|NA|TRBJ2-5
TGTGCCAGCAGCCAATTGGGGGGGCGGGACCAAGAGACCCAGTACTTC
CASSQLGGRDQETQYF
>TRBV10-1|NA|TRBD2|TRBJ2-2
TGCGCCAGCAGTGAGTCCGGGACTAGCGGGCCGGAGCTGTTTTTT
CASSESGTSGPELFF
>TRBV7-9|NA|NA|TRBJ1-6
TGTGCCAGCAGCGGCGGAGGTTACCTCCACTTT
CASSGGGYLHF
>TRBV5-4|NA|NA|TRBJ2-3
TGTGCCAGCAGCTCGTTGTCTGCGGGACAGAGCACAGATACGCAGTATTTT
CASSSLSAGQSTDTQYF